Below, 21 T cell receptor beta chains from the same sample are listed, as sequenced in a study of CD8+CD57+ T cells in acquired aplastic anemia. CDR3 and TCR beta VDJ profiling relied on a genomic DNA template. TCRdb processed the reads anew with MiXCR; each CDR3 protein has one entry. The sample shows tens of thousands of distinct CDR3 sequences, under 50% of them seen only once. Sequencing was done on a sample of sorted CD4+, CD8+, or CD8+CD57+ T cells (not recorded which) from PBMCs. These receptors came from a human donor in good health, serving as a control.

This clonotype was counted ten times or more. The chain has TRBV24-1 and TRBJ2-2, with D possibly TRBD1 on 5 matching bases. The V end was cut by 2 bases, the J end by 2 bases, with 14 bases between. This CDR3 is built from 17 residues. Germline loops: CDR1 KGHDR, CDR2 SFDVKD. The CDR3 protein is CATSDYKRQPNTGELFF. CDR3 DNA: TGTGCCACCAGTGATTATAAAAGACAGCCTAACACCGGGGAGCTGTTTTTT.

This clonotype was picked up many times. The genes are TRBV7-9 and TRBJ2-7; 7 bases fit TRBD1. The CDR3 has 14 amino acids. Unmatched junction bases numbered 13, after V lost 7 bases and J lost 7 bases. CDR1 is SEHNR and CDR2 is FQNEAQ in the germline V gene (reference sequence). The CDR3, as DNA: TGTGCCAGCACCCGACAGGGTCCCTTGGGTGAGCAGTACTTC. It translates to CASTRQGPLGEQYF.

This clonotype showed up many times. J is TRBJ2-3 and V is TRBV7-9, with D tentatively TRBD2 (6 bases). CDR1 is SEHNR, CDR2 FQNEAQ, per germline (reference sequence). The V end was cut by 1 base, the J end by 4 bases, with 6 bases between. The CDR3 is 13 amino acids. CDR3 nucleotide sequence: TGTGCCAGCAGCTTAGGGGGGGCAGATACGCAGTATTTT. This encodes CASSLGGADTQYF.

This clonotype was recorded many times. CDR3 amino acids: CATSDFLGETQYF. The CDR3 nucleotides read TGTGCCACCAGTGATTTTTTGGGGGAGACCCAGTACTTC. The rearrangement links TRBV24-1 to TRBJ2-5; no reliable D call. This CDR3 contains 13 residues. Germline V gives CDR1 KGHDR, CDR2 SFDVKD. Trimming stripped 1 base from V and 5 bases from J, with 7 bases between.

This chain connects TRBV19 to TRBJ2-7; D is perhaps TRBD1 (6 bases). There are 14 residues in the CDR3. CDR1 LNHDA and CDR2 SQIVND come from the germline V gene (reference sequence). V was cut by 5 bases and J by 3 bases, with 14 bases left in between. DNA for the CDR3: TGTGCCAGTAGTCCCCGGGACACGATCTACGAGCAGTACTTC. Its translation: CASSPRDTIYEQYF.

Comment on this clonotype: Compared with germline, one end of the junction differs, possibly owing to a read error. V gene TRBV3-1 combines with J gene TRBJ2-7, with D unclear. The CDR3 loop spans 14 amino acids. The germline CDR1 and CDR2 sequences are LGHDT and YNNKEL (reference sequence). CDR3 coding DNA: TGTGTCAGCAGCCAAACCCAGAATGCCTACGAGCAGTACTTC. It encodes CVSSQTQNAYEQYF.

The chain recombines TRBV9 with TRBJ1-6; TRBD1 is a possible D gene (5 bases). CDR3 length: 15 amino acids. V was shortened by 3 bases and J by 5 bases, with 12 bases between the two germline ends. Germline V gives CDR1 SGDLS, CDR2 YYNGEE. Written as DNA, the CDR3 is TGTGCCAGCAGCGCCGGACATGGAGATAATTCACCCCTCCACTTT. It translates to CASSAGHGDNSPLHF. The full variable domain, in which reference TRBV9 and TRBJ1-6 provide the parts outside the CDR3, is DSGVTQTPKHLITATGQRVTLRCSPRSGDLSVYWYQQSLDQGLQFLIQYYNGEERAKGNILERFSAQQFPDLHSELNLSSLELGDSALYFCASSAGHGDNSPLHFGNGTRLTVT.

The V and J genes are TRBV29-1 and TRBJ1-5, with no clear D. The germline CDR1 and CDR2 sequences are SQVTM and ANQGSEA. V lost 4 bases, J lost 4 bases, and 8 bases lay in between. The CDR3 totals 12 residues. CDR3 sequence (DNA): TGCAGCGTTGGAAACACTAATCAGCCCCAGCATTTT. As protein: CSVGNTNQPQHF. The complete variable domain, with remaining parts taken from reference TRBV29-1 and TRBJ1-5, reads SAVISQKPSRDICQRGTSLTIQCQVDSQVTMMFWYRQQPGQSLTLIATANQGSEATYESGFVIDKFPISRPNLTFSTLTVSNMSPEDSSIYLCSVGNTNQPQHFGDGTRLSIL.

This clonotype was picked up a small number of times. This chain uses TRBV2 with TRBJ1-2, with a weak D call TRBD1 (5 bases). Germline CDR1 and CDR2: SNHLY and FYNNEI. The germline V and J ends were trimmed by 4 bases and 6 bases, with 18 bases remaining between them. The CDR3 length is 15 residues. The chain's CDR3 is CASSGVSDSHHGYTF. The CDR3 DNA follows: TGTGCCAGCAGTGGGGTGTCTGACAGTCACCATGGCTACACCTTC.

This clonotype was seen ten or more times. This rearrangement joins TRBV19 to TRBJ1-1, with TRBD1 matching 7 bases. Germline V gives CDR1 LNHDA, CDR2 SQIVND (reference sequence). V lost 5 bases and J lost 0; bases outside the gene matches: 9. This CDR3 region has 16 residues. CDR3 amino acids: CASSDPGQTLNTEAFF. The CDR3 region has the DNA TGTGCCAGTAGTGATCCGGGACAGACTTTGAACACTGAAGCTTTCTTT.

The V and J genes are TRBV10-1 and TRBJ1-5; 8 positions agree with TRBD1. The germline V gene has CDR1 WNHNN and CDR2 SYGVQD (reference sequence). The CDR3 spans 14 residues. Germline trimming cut 5 bases from V and 5 bases from J; bases unmatched to any gene: 5. This chain's CDR3 is CASSKQGDHQPQHF. The CDR3 DNA follows: TGCGCCAGCAGTAAACAGGGGGACCATCAGCCCCAGCATTTT.

The genes are TRBV6-1 and TRBJ1-3, with unresolved D. This CDR3 contains 14 residues. The V gene lost 0 bases and the J gene lost 2 bases, with 5 bases spanning the gap. Germline lookup yields CDR1 MNHNS and CDR2 SASEGT. The CDR3 nucleotides read TGTGCCAGCAGTGAAGCCGTTCCTGGAAACACCATATATTTT. Encoded protein: CASSEAVPGNTIYF.

The chain is built from TRBV19 and TRBJ2-3; maybe TRBD1 (7 bases). Germline values: CDR1 LNHDA, CDR2 SQIVND (reference sequence). V lost 9 bases to trimming and J lost 4 bases, with 14 bases between them. The CDR3 totals 13 residues. For the CDR3, the DNA is TGTGCCAGGGGGGGACAGCCGCCAGATACGCAGTATTTT. It codes for CARGGQPPDTQYF.

The sample holds many counts of this clonotype. CDR3 nucleotide sequence: TGTGCCAGCAGTCAAGGCCAGAGCAATGAGCAGTTCTTC. It specifies CASSQGQSNEQFF. The V and J genes are TRBV7-9 and TRBJ2-1; D is unclear. With 6 bases removed from V and 6 bases from J, the gap between germline ends came to 12 bases. Germline V gene lookup returns CDR1 SEHNR and CDR2 FQNEAQ (reference sequence). This CDR3 contains 13 residues.

This clonotype was picked up many times. J is TRBJ2-5 and V is TRBV24-1; perhaps TRBD2 as D (6 bases). The CDR3 totals 16 residues. The ends were cut back, 3 bases at V and 4 bases at J, with 17 bases in the middle. Germline CDR1 is KGHDR and CDR2 is SFDVKD. CDR3 coding DNA: TGTGCCACCAGTGATACCCGGGACTTCGGCCGAGAGACCCAGTACTTC. Translating gives CATSDTRDFGRETQYF.

As concerns this clonotype: A much larger clone differs from this one at a single base, so this may be a read error. J is TRBJ2-7 and V is TRBV27; TRBD2 might be the D (6 bases). Deletions cut 6 bases from V and 6 bases from J, with 21 bases between. Germline V gene sequence: CDR1 MNHEY, CDR2 SMNVEV (reference sequence). The CDR3 is 15 amino acids. The CDR3 spells CASRLAPDYPCEQYF. CDR3 nucleotides: TGTGCCAGCAGGCTAGCTCCGGACTATCCCTGCGAGCAGTACTTC.

This rearrangement joins TRBV29-1 to TRBJ2-7; a weak D match, TRBD1 (6 bases). The CDR3 is 12 residues long. Germline V gives CDR1 SQVTM, CDR2 ANQGSEA. V was cut by 4 bases and J by 3 bases, with 10 bases left in between. CDR3 DNA: TGCAGCGTTGTCCAGGACAGCTACGAGCAGTACTTC. It specifies CSVVQDSYEQYF.

This clonotype has a count of ten or more. V gene TRBV29-1 combines with J gene TRBJ1-2; no clear D. This CDR3 is 14 amino acids long. Trimming took off 1 base at V and 0 bases at J, with 9 bases between the two ends. Germline CDR1 is SQVTM and CDR2 is ANQGSEA. CDR3 protein: CSVEVAGANYGYTF. The CDR3 DNA reads as TGCAGCGTTGAAGTTGCAGGAGCTAACTATGGCTACACCTTC.

The CDR3 loop reads CSALWGAGYTF. The CDR3, as DNA: TGCAGTGCCCTGTGGGGGGCTGGCTACACCTTC. The V and J genes are TRBV20-1 and TRBJ1-2; D perhaps matches TRBD1 (6 bases). The length of the CDR3 is 11 residues. V dropped 6 bases and J dropped 7 bases, with 12 bases sitting between them. Germline V CDR1 and CDR2: DFQATT, SNEGSKA (reference sequence).

This clonotype was found a few times. The gene calls are TRBV4-2 and TRBJ1-4; D remains unclear. Germline V CDR1 and CDR2: LGHNA, YNFKEQ. The CDR3 has 16 residues. Between the trimmed V and J ends, which lost 0 bases and 8 bases, there was a span of 16 bases. This chain's CDR3 is CASSQDLGSGGEKLFF. The CDR3 region has the DNA TGTGCCAGCAGCCAAGATCTAGGATCCGGTGGAGAAAAACTGTTTTTT.

This clonotype occurred many times. The chain has TRBV7-9 and TRBJ1-1; D gene uncertain. V gave up 4 bases and J gave up 1 base, with 7 bases separating them. CDR3 length: 13 amino acids. Per germline, CDR1 SEHNR and CDR2 FQNEAQ (reference sequence). This CDR3 reads CASSSEENTEAFF. CDR3 nucleotides: TGTGCCAGCAGCTCAGAGGAGAACACTGAAGCTTTCTTT.